This T cell receptor beta chain was captured in a study of OX40 agonist ivuxolimab in advanced cancers. Assay used: immunoSEQ multiplex PCR; TCRdb lists only in-frame clones, some missing. The data show some 25,000 clones, with approximately 85% seen just once and less than 25% held by the top ten. The sequenced sample was CD4+ or CD8+ T cells sorted from blood, obtained in a trial of the OX40 agonist ivuxolimab. The sequence was collected from an adult with an advanced solid tumor such as melanoma, head and neck, liver or kidney cancer.

The CDR3 DNA is TGTGCCAGCAGCCTGGGGACAGGGGGGACAATGAACACTGAAGCTTTCTTT. Translating it yields CASSLGTGGTMNTEAFF. This chain uses TRBV7-9 with TRBJ1-1, with 11 bases that match TRBD1. Trimming took 5 bases from V and 0 from J; bases not matched to a gene: 8. The CDR3 is made up of 17 amino acids. Germline assignment: CDR1 SEHNR and CDR2 FQNEAQ (reference sequence).